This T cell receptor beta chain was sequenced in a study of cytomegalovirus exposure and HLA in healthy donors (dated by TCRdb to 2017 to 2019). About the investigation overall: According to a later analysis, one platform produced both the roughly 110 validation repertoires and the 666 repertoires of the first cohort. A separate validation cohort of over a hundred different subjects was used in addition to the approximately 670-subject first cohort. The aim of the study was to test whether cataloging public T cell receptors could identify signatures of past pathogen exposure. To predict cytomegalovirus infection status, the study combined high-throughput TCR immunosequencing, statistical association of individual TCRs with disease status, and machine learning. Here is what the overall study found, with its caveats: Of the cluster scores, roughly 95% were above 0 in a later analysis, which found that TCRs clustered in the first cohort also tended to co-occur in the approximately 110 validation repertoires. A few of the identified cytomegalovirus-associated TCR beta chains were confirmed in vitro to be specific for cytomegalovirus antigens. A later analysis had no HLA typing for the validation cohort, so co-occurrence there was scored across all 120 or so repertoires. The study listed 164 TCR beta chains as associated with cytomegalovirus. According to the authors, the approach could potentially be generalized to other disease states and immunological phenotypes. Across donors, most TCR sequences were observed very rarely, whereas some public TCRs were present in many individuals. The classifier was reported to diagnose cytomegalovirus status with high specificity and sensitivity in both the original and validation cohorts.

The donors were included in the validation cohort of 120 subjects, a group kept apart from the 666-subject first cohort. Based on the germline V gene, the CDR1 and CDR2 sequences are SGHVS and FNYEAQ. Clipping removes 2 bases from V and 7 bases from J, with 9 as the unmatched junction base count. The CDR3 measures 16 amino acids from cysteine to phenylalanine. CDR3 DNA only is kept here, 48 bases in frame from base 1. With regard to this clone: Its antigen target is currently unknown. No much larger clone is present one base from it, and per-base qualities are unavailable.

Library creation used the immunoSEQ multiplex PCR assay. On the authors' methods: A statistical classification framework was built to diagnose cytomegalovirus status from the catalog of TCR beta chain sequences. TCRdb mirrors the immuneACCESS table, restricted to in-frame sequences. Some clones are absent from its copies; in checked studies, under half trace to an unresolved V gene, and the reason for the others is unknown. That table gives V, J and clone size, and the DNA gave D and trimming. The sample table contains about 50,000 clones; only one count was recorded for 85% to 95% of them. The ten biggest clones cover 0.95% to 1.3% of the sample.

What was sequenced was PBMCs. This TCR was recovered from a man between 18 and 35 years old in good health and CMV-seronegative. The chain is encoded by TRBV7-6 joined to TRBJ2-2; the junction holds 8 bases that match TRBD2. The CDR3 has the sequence CASSLLSGSRVGELFF. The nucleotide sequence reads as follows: TGTGCCAGCAGCTTATTGAGCGGGAGTCGGGTCGGGGAGCTGTTTTTT.